This is a list of T cell receptor beta chains from one sample in a study of T cell repertoires in cytomegalovirus infection. TCRdb passed the reads through MiXCR, listing each CDR3 protein once. This sample has around 550,000 distinct CDR3 sequences, with approximately 26% found just once. The sample was PBMCs. These receptors were taken from a human donor in good health (CMV status not recorded). Some clones in this sample may be carry-over from other donors' samples. The CDR3 runs from the conserved cysteine through the conserved F or W. Clone size appears in some rows only: once, few, many, or a class for an expanded clone.

V: TRBV5-4
J: TRBJ1-1
size: -
length: 15
CDR3: CASSPMGNVNTEAFF

V: TRBV20-1
J: TRBJ2-7
size: few
length: 11
CDR3: CSAHRDHEQYF

V: TRBV28
J: TRBJ1-1
size: few
length: 13
CDR3: CASSLAANSEAFF

V: TRBV6-2/TRBV6-3
J: TRBJ1-2
size: -
length: 16
CDR3: CASSFTGTGTNYGYTF

V: TRBV27
J: TRBJ1-1
size: -
length: 14
CDR3: CASSSTGGFTEAFF

V: TRBV11-2
J: TRBJ2-1
size: -
length: 15
CDR3: CASSLLGTAYNEQFF

V: TRBV20-1
J: TRBJ1-2
size: -
length: 13
CDR3: CSARVPGDYGYTF

V: TRBV7-2
J: TRBJ2-7
size: -
length: 17
CDR3: CASSRNLLAGEGHEQYF

V: TRBV5-6
J: TRBJ2-5
size: -
length: 16
CDR3: CASSLEGREFQETQYF

V: TRBV7-2
J: TRBJ2-7
size: many
length: 13
CDR3: CASSWGVSYEQYF

V: TRBV5-1
J: TRBJ2-5
size: -
length: 17
CDR3: CASSFGDRGAGEETQYF

V: TRBV5-6
J: TRBJ1-2
size: -
length: 13
CDR3: CASSLVGDSGYTF

V: TRBV10-1
J: TRBJ2-2
size: few
length: 16
CDR3: CASSAPGLAGTGELFF

V: TRBV7-2
J: TRBJ2-5
size: many
length: 15
CDR3: CASSSRLAMTETQYF

V: TRBV7-9
J: TRBJ1-4
size: few
length: 16
CDR3: CASSSRFGTDNEKLFF

V: TRBV15
J: TRBJ1-4
size: -
length: 13
CDR3: CATSPRTDEKLFF

V: TRBV3-1
J: TRBJ1-2
size: -
length: 13
CDR3: CASSQAAGHGYTF

V: TRBV28
J: TRBJ1-1
size: -
length: 15
CDR3: CASSLGAASNTEAFF

V: TRBV19
J: TRBJ1-2
size: few
length: 15
CDR3: CASTEDRQLYYGYTF

V: TRBV30
J: TRBJ1-4
size: -
length: 11
CDR3: CAFDVDEKLFF

V: TRBV6-5
J: TRBJ2-2
size: -
length: 16
CDR3: CASSYLAGGVNGELFF

V: TRBV20-1
J: TRBJ2-7
size: -
length: 13
CDR3: CSASGQGVREQYF

V: TRBV6-6
J: TRBJ1-1
size: -
length: 14
CDR3: CASTRTGLETEAFF

V: TRBV6-1
J: TRBJ1-1
size: many
length: 14
CDR3: CASSEAPSHTEAFF

V: TRBV4-3
J: TRBJ2-4
size: few
length: 16
CDR3: CASSQGRGLDKNIQYF